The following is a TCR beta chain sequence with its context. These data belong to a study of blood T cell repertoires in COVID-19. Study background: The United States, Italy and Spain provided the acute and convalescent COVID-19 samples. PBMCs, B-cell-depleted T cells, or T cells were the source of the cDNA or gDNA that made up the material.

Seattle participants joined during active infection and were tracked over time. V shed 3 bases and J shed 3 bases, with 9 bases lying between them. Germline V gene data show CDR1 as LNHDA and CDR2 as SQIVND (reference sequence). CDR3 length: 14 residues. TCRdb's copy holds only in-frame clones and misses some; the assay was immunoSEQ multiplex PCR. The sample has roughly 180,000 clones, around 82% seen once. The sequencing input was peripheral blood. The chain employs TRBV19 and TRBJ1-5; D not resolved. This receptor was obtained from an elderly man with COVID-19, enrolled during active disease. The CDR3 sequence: CASSILRANQPQHF. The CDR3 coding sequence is TGTGCCAGTAGTATTTTGAGGGCCAATCAGCCCCAGCATTTT. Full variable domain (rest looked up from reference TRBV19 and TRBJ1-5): DGGITQSPKYLFRKEGQNVTLSCEQNLNHDAMYWYRQDPGQGLRLIYYSQIVNDFQKGDIAEGYSVSREKKESFPLTVTSAQKNPTAFYLCASSILRANQPQHFGDGTRLSIL.